This TCR beta chain appears in the sequencing data of a study of OX40 agonist ivuxolimab in advanced cancers. Overall study: Given to patients was ivuxolimab, an agonistic anti-OX40 (CD134) antibody.

The sample holds one count of this clone. Its antigen is still unknown. Broader study findings: By week 6 at 0.1 to 3.0 mg/kg, blood CD4+ and CD8+ T cells had expanded clonally.

Repertoires were generated with immunoSEQ multiplex PCR, while TCRdb's copy carries only in-frame clones and drops some. The table includes fewer than 40,000 clones, 70% to 80% detected once. Trimming stripped 3 bases from V and 0 bases from J, with 6 bases between. The CDR3 extends over 14 amino acids. From germline, CDR1 is MNHEY and CDR2 SMNVEV (reference sequence). The V call is TRBV27, the J call TRBJ2-1, with D hard to call. The sequences come from CD4+ or CD8+ T cells sorted from blood, collected in a trial of the OX40 agonist ivuxolimab. This receptor was taken from an adult with an advanced solid tumor such as melanoma, head and neck, liver or kidney cancer. The CDR3 bases are TGTGCCAGCAGTTTTGGCGGCTCCTACAATGAGCAGTTCTTC. It codes for CASSFGGSYNEQFF.